These T cell receptor beta chains were read from a single sample in a study of blood T cell repertoires in COVID-19. Clones were read by immunoSEQ multiplex PCR, and TCRdb kept only the in-frame ones, dropping some. The sample has 150,000 to 200,000 clones; approximately 95% are singletons. The sequenced sample consisted of peripheral blood. These receptors were collected from a woman in her fifties or sixties with COVID-19, enrolled during active disease. Both conserved end residues are part of each CDR3. The D gene is left open where the match is weak. A row's size may be missing; if present it is once, few, many or a size class.

J | D | size | V | CDR3 | DNA
TRBJ1-6 | . | . | TRBV5-6 | CASSLDREYSPLHF | TGTGCCAGCAGCTTGGACAGGGAATACTCACCCCTCCACTTT
TRBJ1-5 | TRBD1 | . | TRBV15 | CATSSAIQGAGNQPQHF | TGTGCCACCAGCAGCGCTATCCAGGGGGCGGGCAATCAGCCCCAGCATTTT
TRBJ1-1 | TRBD1 | . | TRBV9 | CASSVGQGAKGNTEAFF | TGTGCCAGCAGCGTCGGACAGGGGGCGAAAGGGAACACTGAAGCTTTCTTT
TRBJ2-2 | . | . | TRBV7-2 | CASSLRQEGTGELFF | TGTGCCAGCAGCTTACGCCAGGAAGGCACCGGGGAGCTGTTTTTT
TRBJ1-2 | . | . | TRBV12-3/TRBV12-4 | CASSPQAVYGYTF | TGTGCCAGCAGCCCGCAGGCAGTCTATGGCTACACCTTC
TRBJ1-4 | . | few | TRBV5-4 | CASSLVFLSGGDNEKLFF | TGTGCCAGCAGCTTGGTCTTTCTCTCTGGGGGGGATAATGAAAAACTGTTTTTT
TRBJ1-2 | TRBD1 | . | TRBV7-9 | CASSLPGQFANYGYTF | TGTGCCAGCAGCTTGCCGGGACAGTTCGCTAACTATGGCTACACCTTC
TRBJ1-2 | . | . | TRBV24-1 | CATSDSDRGYGYTF | TGTGCCACCAGTGATTCAGATAGGGGTTATGGCTACACCTTC
TRBJ1-1 | TRBD1 | . | TRBV4-2 | CASSREVGQGSLVSLGTEAFF | TGTGCCAGCAGCCGGGAGGTGGGACAGGGCAGTTTGGTATCCTTGGGCACTGAAGCTTTCTTT
TRBJ1-1 | TRBD1 | . | TRBV9 | CASSTLGTAATEAFF | TGTGCCAGCAGCACCCTAGGGACAGCCGCAACTGAAGCTTTCTTT
TRBJ2-2 | TRBD2 | once | TRBV7-6 | CASSSRTSFLTGELFF | TGTGCCAGCAGCTCTCGGACTAGTTTCCTCACCGGGGAGCTGTTTTTT
TRBJ2-1 | TRBD1 | once | TRBV7-2 | CASSSDRGPYNEQFF | TGTGCCAGCAGCTCTGACAGGGGTCCATACAATGAGCAGTTCTTC
TRBJ1-2 | TRBD1 | . | TRBV6-6 | CASSLPGTGDNGYTF | TGTGCCAGCAGCCTTCCCGGGACAGGGGATAATGGCTACACCTTC
TRBJ2-4 | TRBD2 | . | TRBV9 | CASSPPSGGFGNIQYF | TGTGCCAGCAGCCCACCAAGCGGGGGGTTCGGAAACATTCAGTACTTC
TRBJ1-6 | . | . | TRBV4-1 | CASSQATGRYNSPLHF | TGCGCCAGCAGCCAAGCGACTGGCCGCTATAATTCACCCCTCCACTTT
TRBJ2-7 | TRBD1 | . | TRBV5-1 | CASSPNGDRGDHEQYF | TGCGCCAGCAGCCCGAACGGGGACAGGGGGGACCACGAGCAGTACTTC
TRBJ2-3 | . | . | TRBV29-1 | CSAYDRSLDTQYF | TGCAGCGCCTACGACCGTAGCCTCGATACGCAGTATTTT
TRBJ2-7 | . | . | TRBV14 | CASQGGEHEQYF | TGTGCCAGCCAGGGAGGCGAGCACGAGCAGTACTTC
TRBJ1-1 | TRBD1 | . | TRBV10-3 | CAIRDRAVDTEAFF | TGTGCCATCAGGGACAGGGCAGTGGACACTGAAGCTTTCTTT
TRBJ2-6 | . | . | TRBV11-1 | CASSLAGGRLSGANVLTF | TGTGCCAGCAGCTTAGCGGGGGGACGGCTCTCTGGGGCCAACGTCCTGACTTTC
TRBJ1-4 | . | . | TRBV3-1/TRBV3-2 | CASSIRDTNEKLFF | TGTGCCAGCAGCATCCGGGACACCAATGAAAAACTGTTTTTT
TRBJ1-1 | . | . | TRBV19 | CASSIATEAFF | TGTGCCAGTAGTATCGCGACTGAAGCTTTCTTT
TRBJ1-5 | . | . | TRBV10-1 | CASSEWDEGVSNQPQHF | TGCGCCAGCAGTGAATGGGATGAGGGTGTAAGCAATCAGCCCCAGCATTTT
TRBJ1-1 | . | . | TRBV19 | CASNHRGGVNTEAFF | TGTGCCAGTAATCATCGGGGTGGGGTGAACACTGAAGCTTTCTTT
TRBJ1-3 | . | . | TRBV5-4 | CASSLEPQILSGNTIYF | TGTGCCAGCAGCTTGGAACCTCAGATTCTCTCTGGAAACACCATATATTTT
TRBJ1-1 | TRBD1 | . | TRBV29-1 | CSTPGQGASEAFF | TGCAGCACGCCGGGACAGGGGGCTTCTGAAGCTTTCTTT
TRBJ2-1 | TRBD1 | . | TRBV4-2 | CASSQDGLTGPNNEQFF | TGTGCCAGCAGCCAAGACGGATTGACAGGGCCAAACAATGAGCAGTTCTTC
TRBJ1-2 | TRBD1 | . | TRBV19 | CASSDRGQALDGYTF | TGTGCCAGTTCGGACAGGGGGCAGGCGTTGGATGGCTACACCTTC
TRBJ1-1 | . | . | TRBV4-1 | CASSLKNTEAFF | TGCGCCAGCAGCCTAAAGAACACTGAAGCTTTCTTT
TRBJ2-1 | TRBD2 | . | TRBV2 | CASRLSGGDYNEQFF | TGTGCCAGCAGGCTTAGCGGGGGGGACTACAATGAGCAGTTCTTC
TRBJ1-5 | TRBD1 | . | TRBV19 | CASSIDMGDSNQPQHF | TGTGCCAGTAGTATAGATATGGGGGACAGTAATCAGCCCCAGCATTTT
TRBJ1-1 | . | . | TRBV6-1 | CASSENAGLTFF | TGTGCCAGCAGTGAAAATGCAGGGCTCACTTTCTTT
TRBJ2-2 | TRBD2 | . | TRBV3-1/TRBV3-2 | CASSPGTSQTGELFF | TGTGCCAGCAGTCCTGGGACTAGCCAAACCGGGGAGCTGTTTTTT
TRBJ1-5 | . | . | TRBV12-3/TRBV12-4 | CASSFGQPQHF | TGTGCCAGCAGTTTCGGTCAGCCCCAGCATTTT
TRBJ1-1 | . | . | TRBV7-2 | CASSSSGLTYTEAFF | TGTGCCAGCAGCTCCTCGGGATTAACTTACACTGAAGCTTTCTTT
TRBJ1-2 | TRBD1 | . | TRBV3-1/TRBV3-2 | CASSRDSLFYGYTF | TGTGCCAGCAGCCGGGACAGCCTTTTTTATGGCTACACCTTC
TRBJ2-2 | TRBD2 | . | TRBV7-7 | CASSPTSGGNTGELFF | TGTGCTAGCAGCCCCACTAGCGGGGGGAACACCGGGGAGCTGTTTTTT
TRBJ1-2 | . | few | TRBV12-3/TRBV12-4 | CATLGPLYGYTF | TGTGCCACCCTTGGCCCCCTCTATGGCTACACCTTC
TRBJ2-1 | TRBD2 | . | TRBV27 | CASSSPTSGGVNEQFF | TGTGCCAGCAGTTCCCCGACTAGCGGGGGTGTAAATGAGCAGTTCTTC
TRBJ1-5 | TRBD1 | . | TRBV5-5 | CASSLGTGGDQPQHF | TGTGCCAGCAGCTTGGGGACAGGGGGCGATCAGCCCCAGCATTTT
TRBJ1-1 | TRBD1 | . | TRBV18 | CASSPTWTGTGNTEAFF | TGTGCCAGCTCCCCGACGTGGACAGGGACCGGGAACACTGAAGCTTTCTTT
TRBJ2-2 | . | . | TRBV19 | CASSIQNTGELFF | TGTGCCAGTAGTATCCAGAACACCGGGGAGCTGTTTTTT
TRBJ1-6 | . | . | TRBV12-3/TRBV12-4 | CASSFQGHSPLHF | TGTGCCAGCAGTTTCCAGGGGCATTCACCCCTCCACTTT
TRBJ2-5 | TRBD1 | . | TRBV18 | CASSDTRGRETQYF | TGTGCCAGCTCAGATACCAGGGGGCGAGAGACCCAGTACTTC
TRBJ2-2 | . | . | TRBV5-1 | CASSLTLNTGELFF | TGCGCCAGCAGCTTGACATTGAACACCGGGGAGCTGTTTTTT